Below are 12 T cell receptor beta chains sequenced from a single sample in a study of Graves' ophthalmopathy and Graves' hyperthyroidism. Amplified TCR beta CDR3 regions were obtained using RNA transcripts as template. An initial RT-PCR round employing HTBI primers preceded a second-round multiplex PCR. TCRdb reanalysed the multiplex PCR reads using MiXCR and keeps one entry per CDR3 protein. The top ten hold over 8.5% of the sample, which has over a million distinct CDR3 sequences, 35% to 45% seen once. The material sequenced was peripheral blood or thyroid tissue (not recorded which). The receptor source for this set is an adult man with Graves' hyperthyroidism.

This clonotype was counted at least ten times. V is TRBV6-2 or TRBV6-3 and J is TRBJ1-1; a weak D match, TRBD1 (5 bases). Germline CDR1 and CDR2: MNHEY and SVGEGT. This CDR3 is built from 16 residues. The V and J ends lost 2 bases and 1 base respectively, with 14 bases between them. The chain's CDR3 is CASSYPPGPRNTEAFF. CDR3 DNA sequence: TGTGCCAGCAGTTACCCGCCGGGACCCCGGAACACTGAAGCTTTCTTT.

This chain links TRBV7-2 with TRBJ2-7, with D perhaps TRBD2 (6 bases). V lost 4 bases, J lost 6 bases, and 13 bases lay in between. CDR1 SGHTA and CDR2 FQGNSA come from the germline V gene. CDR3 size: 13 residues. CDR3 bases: TGTGCCAGCAGCTGGGACCAGCGGGCCGAGCAGTACTTC. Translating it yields CASSWDQRAEQYF.

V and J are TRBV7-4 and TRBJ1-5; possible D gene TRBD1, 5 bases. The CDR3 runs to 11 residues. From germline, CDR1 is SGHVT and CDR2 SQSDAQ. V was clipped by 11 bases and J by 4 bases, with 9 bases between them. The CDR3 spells CARDRNQPQHF. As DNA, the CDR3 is TGTGCCCGAGACAGAAATCAGCCCCAGCATTTT.

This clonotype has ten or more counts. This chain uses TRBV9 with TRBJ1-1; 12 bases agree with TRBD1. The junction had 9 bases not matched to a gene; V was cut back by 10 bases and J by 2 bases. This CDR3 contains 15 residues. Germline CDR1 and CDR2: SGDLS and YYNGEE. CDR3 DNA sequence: TGTGCCGCCTGGGGACAGGGGGCCTCAAACACTGAAGCTTTCTTT. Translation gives CAAWGQGASNTEAFF. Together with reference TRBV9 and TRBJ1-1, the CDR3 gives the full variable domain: DSGVTQTPKHLITATGQRVTLRCSPRSGDLSVYWYQQSLDQGLQFLIQYYNGEERAKGNILERFSAQQFPDLHSELNLSSLELGDSALYFCAAWGQGASNTEAFFGQGTRLTVV.

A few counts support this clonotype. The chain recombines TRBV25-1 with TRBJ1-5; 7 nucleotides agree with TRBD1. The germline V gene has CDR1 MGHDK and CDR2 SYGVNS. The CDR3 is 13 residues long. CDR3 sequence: CARDRVGNQPQHF. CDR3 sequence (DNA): TGTGCTAGAGACAGGGTCGGGAATCAGCCCCAGCATTTT.

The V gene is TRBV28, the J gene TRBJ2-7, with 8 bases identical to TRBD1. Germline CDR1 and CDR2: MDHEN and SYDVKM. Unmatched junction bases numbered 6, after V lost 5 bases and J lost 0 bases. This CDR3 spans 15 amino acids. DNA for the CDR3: TGTGCCAGCAGTGGGGGACAGGACCTCTCCTACGAGCAGTACTTC. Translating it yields CASSGGQDLSYEQYF.

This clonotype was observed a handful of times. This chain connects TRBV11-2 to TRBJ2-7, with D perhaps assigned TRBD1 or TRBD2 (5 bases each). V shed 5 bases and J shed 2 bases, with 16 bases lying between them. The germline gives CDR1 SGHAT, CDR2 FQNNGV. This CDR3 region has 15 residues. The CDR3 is CASSPVPGPPYEQYF. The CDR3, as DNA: TGTGCCAGCAGCCCCGTACCGGGGCCCCCCTACGAGCAGTACTTC.

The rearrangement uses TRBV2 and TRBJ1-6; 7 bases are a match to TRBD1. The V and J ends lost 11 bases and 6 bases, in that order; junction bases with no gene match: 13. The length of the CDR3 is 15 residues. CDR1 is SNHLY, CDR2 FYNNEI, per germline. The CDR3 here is CASQEAGGFNSPLHF. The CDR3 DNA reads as TGTGCCTCCCAGGAGGCAGGGGGTTTTAATTCACCCCTCCACTTT.

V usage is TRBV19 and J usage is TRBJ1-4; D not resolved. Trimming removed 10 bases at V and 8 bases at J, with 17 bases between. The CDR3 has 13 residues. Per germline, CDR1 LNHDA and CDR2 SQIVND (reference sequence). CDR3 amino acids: CATQKRGGEKLFF. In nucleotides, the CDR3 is TGTGCCACCCAGAAGCGGGGTGGAGAAAAACTGTTTTTT.

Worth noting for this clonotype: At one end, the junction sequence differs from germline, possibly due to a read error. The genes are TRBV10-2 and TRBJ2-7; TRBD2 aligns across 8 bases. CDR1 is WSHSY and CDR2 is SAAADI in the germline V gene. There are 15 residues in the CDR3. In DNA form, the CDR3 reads TGTGCCAGCAGTTACCAACTAGCGGCCTCCTACGAGCAGTACTTC. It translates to CASSYQLAASYEQYF.

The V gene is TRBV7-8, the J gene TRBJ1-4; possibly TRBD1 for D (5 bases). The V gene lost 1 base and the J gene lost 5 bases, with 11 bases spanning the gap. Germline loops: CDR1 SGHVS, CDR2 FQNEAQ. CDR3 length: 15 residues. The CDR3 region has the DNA TGTGCCAGCAGCTTAGGGGGGACTGAGAATGAAAAACTGTTTTTT. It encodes CASSLGGTENEKLFF.

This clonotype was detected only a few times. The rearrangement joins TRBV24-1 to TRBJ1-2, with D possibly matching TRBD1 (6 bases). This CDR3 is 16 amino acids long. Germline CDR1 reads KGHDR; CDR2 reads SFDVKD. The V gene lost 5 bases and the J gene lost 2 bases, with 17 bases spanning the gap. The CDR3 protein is CATSASGTGTNYGYTF. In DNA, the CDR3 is TGTGCCACCAGTGCTTCAGGAACAGGGACCAACTATGGCTACACCTTC.